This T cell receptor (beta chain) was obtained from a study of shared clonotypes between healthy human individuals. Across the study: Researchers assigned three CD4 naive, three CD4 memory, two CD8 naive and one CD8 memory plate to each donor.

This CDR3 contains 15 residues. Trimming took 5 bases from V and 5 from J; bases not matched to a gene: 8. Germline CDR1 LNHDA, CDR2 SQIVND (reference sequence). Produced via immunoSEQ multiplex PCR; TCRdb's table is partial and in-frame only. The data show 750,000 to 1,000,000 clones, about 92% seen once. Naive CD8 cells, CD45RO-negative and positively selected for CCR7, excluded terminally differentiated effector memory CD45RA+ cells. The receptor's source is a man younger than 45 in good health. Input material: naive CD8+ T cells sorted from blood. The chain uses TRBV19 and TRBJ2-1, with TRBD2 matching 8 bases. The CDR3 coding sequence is TGTGCCAGTAGTCCCGGACTAGCAGATAACAATGAGCAGTTCTTC. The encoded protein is CASSPGLADNNEQFF.